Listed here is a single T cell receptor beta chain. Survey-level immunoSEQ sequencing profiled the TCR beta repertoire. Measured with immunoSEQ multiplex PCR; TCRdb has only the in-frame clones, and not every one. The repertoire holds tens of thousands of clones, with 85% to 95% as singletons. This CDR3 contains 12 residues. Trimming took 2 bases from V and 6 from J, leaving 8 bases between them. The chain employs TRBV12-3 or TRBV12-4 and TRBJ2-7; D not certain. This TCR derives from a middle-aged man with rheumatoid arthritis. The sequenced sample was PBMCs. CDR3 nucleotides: TGTGCCAGCAGTTTATTTGGCGGCGAGCAGTACTTC. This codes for CASSLFGGEQYF.